This T cell receptor (beta chain) was sequenced in a study of human T cells and chemical hapten exposure. TCRdb re-derived calls from the RACE reads in MiXCR, one entry per CDR3 protein. The sample lists about 250,000 distinct CDR3 sequences; almost 8% were seen once. Time point defined: pre-sensitization, week 0. As to treatment: therapeutic diphenylcyclopropenone sensitization with weekly scalp DPC. The V and J ends lost 7 bases and 2 bases respectively, with 8 bases between them. The CDR3 totals 12 residues. The germline gives CDR1 SGDLS, CDR2 YYNGEE. The sample was whole blood, taken in connection with sensitization to the hapten diphenylcyclopropenone (DPC). The clonotype was recovered from a young man with alopecia areata. Some clones in this sample may be carry-over from other donors' samples. This chain connects TRBV9 to TRBJ2-3; no clear D gene. The CDR3 sequence: CASGASTDTQYF. CDR3 nucleotides: TGTGCCAGCGGTGCCTCCACAGATACGCAGTATTTT.